Sequencing of this T cell receptor beta chain was carried out in a study of early stage breast cancer tumors. In germline, CDR1 is GTSNPN, CDR2 SVGIG (reference sequence). V was trimmed by 4 bases and J by 10 bases, leaving 19 bases between them. The CDR3 has 14 residues. This clone was observed a handful of times. Its target is unknown. Profiled with immunoSEQ multiplex PCR; TCRdb holds only in-frame clones, not every one. The data hold some 72,000 clones, with around 85% observed a single time. Whole-study results and caveats: Comparing each tissue with blood distinguished tumor from normal in about 85% of the 16 patients.

The chain employs TRBV30 and TRBJ1-4; D is undetermined. The material sequenced was blood. The receptor's source is a person aged 55-75 years with breast cancer. The CDR3 DNA sequence: TGTGCCTGGACGGCTAAGCTGGACGACGGAAAACTGTTTTTT. It codes for CAWTAKLDDGKLFF.